The rows below give T cell receptor beta chains drawn from one sample of a study of human T cells and chemical hapten exposure. TCRdb analysed the RACE reads with MiXCR anew, one entry per CDR3 protein. The data show around 200,000 distinct CDR3 sequences, around 30% seen once. The sample was whole blood, taken in connection with sensitization to the hapten diphenylcyclopropenone (DPC). These receptors originate from a woman under 40 with alopecia areata. Some clones in this sample may be carry-over from other donors' samples. The conserved cysteine and the conserved F or W are not part of the CDR3 here. The D gene is left open where the match is weak.

J gene: TRBJ2-7; V gene: TRBV28; D gene: TRBD2; CDR3 protein: ASSFPLRASGSYEQY
J gene: TRBJ1-4; V gene: TRBV29-1; D gene: TRBD1; CDR3 protein: SVGDRENEKLF
J gene: TRBJ2-1; V gene: TRBV20-1; D gene: TRBD2; CDR3 protein: SARDEASGGHGNEQF
J gene: TRBJ1-5; V gene: TRBV6-2/TRBV6-3; D gene: .; CDR3 protein: ASRDLNQPQH
J gene: TRBJ1-1; V gene: TRBV7-2; D gene: .; CDR3 protein: ASSLGGAGREGTEAF
J gene: TRBJ2-2; V gene: TRBV7-2; D gene: TRBD1; CDR3 protein: ASRTLTGGGELF
J gene: TRBJ2-2; V gene: TRBV6-5; D gene: .; CDR3 protein: ASSSTGTGELF
J gene: TRBJ2-5; V gene: TRBV20-1; D gene: .; CDR3 protein: SAPLSLGETQY
J gene: TRBJ2-7; V gene: TRBV2; D gene: .; CDR3 protein: ASRRDISYEQY
J gene: TRBJ2-3; V gene: TRBV4-3; D gene: .; CDR3 protein: ASSQRQNTDTQY
J gene: TRBJ2-1; V gene: TRBV12-3/TRBV12-4; D gene: .; CDR3 protein: ASSLEGGAGREQF
J gene: TRBJ1-1; V gene: TRBV28; D gene: TRBD1; CDR3 protein: ASSPRTGGIAEAF
J gene: TRBJ2-7; V gene: TRBV20-1; D gene: .; CDR3 protein: SAPGAVTYEQY